The entry that follows covers one T cell receptor beta chain sequence. Its antigen is undetermined. These data come from a study of T cell responses to AZD1222 COVID-19 vaccine. Study conclusions and caveats: Spike was spanned by vaccine-associated CD4 TCRs, with dominance at 160-218 and 743-854. Following two doses of AZD1222, Spike-specific TCR breadth and depth rose.

This CDR3 is 15 amino acids long. V lost 2 bases to trimming and J lost 4 bases, with 11 bases between them. The germline CDR1 and CDR2 sequences are LNHDA and SQIVND (reference sequence). TCRdb keeps only in-frame clones here, not all; method: immunoSEQ multiplex PCR. The sample carries around 100,000 clones, 70% to 90% recorded once. The chain couples TRBV19 to TRBJ1-4; possibly TRBD1 for D (5 bases). The material sequenced was peripheral blood, taken on day 0 of AZD1222 vaccination. The TCR sequence derives from an adult in good health. CDR3 loop: CASSIFGALNEKLFF. The DNA for the CDR3 is TGTGCCAGTAGTATATTCGGGGCCCTTAATGAAAAACTGTTTTTT.